This T cell receptor (beta chain) was profiled in a study of tumor-infiltrating lymphocytes in localized non-small cell lung cancer. The wider study: Several tumor histologies, both smoking statuses, and some post-neoadjuvant chemotherapy samples were included. Study conclusions and caveats: Immunotypes IM1 and IM2 had similar TCR-derived T-cell fractions. Tumors had more T cell infiltration than uninvolved lung, per TCRbeta sequencing and CD3 counts.

Sequencing used immunoSEQ multiplex PCR; TCRdb keeps in-frame clones, though not all of them. In the table there are more than 7,500 clones, 82% of which are singletons. On this clone: Its target is not known.

The sequenced sample consisted of uninvolved lung tissue not adjacent to the tumor. The receptor was isolated from a human donor with non-small cell lung cancer.

The CDR3 coding sequence is TGTGCCAGCACCGGTAGGGGGCCCTATGGCTACACCTTC. Translated, it gives CASTGRGPYGYTF. V is TRBV28 and J is TRBJ1-2; 7 nucleotides line up with TRBD1. Looked up from germline, CDR1 is MDHEN and CDR2 is SYDVKM. The CDR3 spans 13 residues. Unmatched junction bases numbered 6, after V lost 7 bases and J lost 4 bases.